The next 12 T cell receptor beta chains were all read from a single sample in a study of blood T cell repertoires in COVID-19. Only in-frame clones appear in the TCRdb table, and some are missing; sequencing was by immunoSEQ multiplex PCR. Of about 60,000 clones in the sample, approximately 88% were seen once. The sequenced material came from peripheral blood. These receptors were taken from a man aged 30 to 45 with COVID-19, enrolled during active disease.

This chain connects TRBV7-3 to TRBJ1-4; D gene uncertain. This CDR3 spans 15 amino acids. The germline V and J ends were trimmed by 4 bases and 5 bases, with 14 bases remaining between them. The germline CDR1 and CDR2 sequences are SGHTA and FQGTGA. The CDR3 loop is CASSSSRRRNEKLFF. For the CDR3, the DNA is TGTGCCAGCAGCTCCAGCCGGAGGCGGAATGAAAAACTGTTTTTT.

The V gene is TRBV7-2, the J gene TRBJ2-3, with TRBD2 matching 8 bases. CDR3 length: 14 residues. The V and J ends lost 5 bases and 4 bases, in that order; junction bases with no gene match: 5. CDR1 and CDR2 from the germline V gene are SGHTA and FQGNSA. The DNA of the CDR3 is TGTGCCAGCAGCCGTTCAGCGGGAGCAGATACGCAGTATTTT. Translated, it gives CASSRSAGADTQYF. Looking up the rest from reference TRBV7-2 and TRBJ2-3 gives the full variable domain: GAGVSQSPSNKVTEKGKDVELRCDPISGHTALYWYRQSLGQGLEFLIYFQGNSAPDKSGLPSDRFSAERTGGSVSTLTIQRTQQEDSAVYLCASSRSAGADTQYFGPGTRLTVL.

This clone was recorded a few times. The V and J genes are TRBV6-2 or TRBV6-3 and TRBJ2-7; 7 positions agree with TRBD2. With V trimmed by 2 bases and J by 6 bases, 13 bases remained unmatched. There are 16 residues in the CDR3. Germline assignment: CDR1 MNHEY and CDR2 SVGEGT. The CDR3 loop is CASSYQREGPLGEQYF. DNA of the CDR3: TGTGCCAGCAGTTACCAGCGGGAAGGCCCCCTGGGCGAGCAGTACTTC.

This clone was observed at least ten times. This chain links TRBV30 with TRBJ1-1, with TRBD1 as a possible D gene (5 bases). The CDR3 spans 13 residues. Trimming cost V 7 bases and J 2 bases, with 14 bases left between them. CDR1 GTSNPN and CDR2 SVGIG come from the germline V gene (reference sequence). The CDR3 DNA follows: TGTGCCTCAAGACAGAACCTAAACACTGAAGCTTTCTTT. This encodes CASRQNLNTEAFF.

The chain employs TRBV18 and TRBJ1-4; 7 bases agree with TRBD1. The length of the CDR3 is 14 residues. The trim removed 7 bases at V and 8 bases at J, leaving 10 bases unmatched. Germline V gene data show CDR1 as KGHSH and CDR2 as LQKENI. CDR3 nucleotides: TGTGCCAGCTGCCGGGACAGATCGTCCGAAAAACTGTTTTTT. This codes for CASCRDRSSEKLFF.

This rearrangement joins TRBV6-5 to TRBJ2-7; 8 bases map to TRBD2. The CDR3 is made up of 16 amino acids. Germline V lookup: CDR1 MNHEY, CDR2 SVGAGI. V dropped 4 bases and J dropped 0; count of bases not matched to a gene: 8. DNA of the CDR3: TGTGCCAGCAGTTCCTTCAGCGGGAGAAACTCCTACGAGCAGTACTTC. Translating gives CASSSFSGRNSYEQYF.

This chain links TRBV13 with TRBJ2-1, with D possibly TRBD1 on 6 matching bases. Trimming shortened V by 3 bases and J by 6 bases, and 12 bases separated the two germline ends. CDR1 and CDR2 (germline): PRHDT, FYEKMQ (reference sequence). This CDR3 is built from 14 residues. The CDR3 nucleotides are TGTGCCAGCAGCTTCTCACAGGGAATCAATGAGCAGTTCTTC. This sequence encodes CASSFSQGINEQFF. Complete variable domain (other parts from reference TRBV13 and TRBJ2-1): AAGVIQSPRHLIKEKRETATLKCYPIPRHDTVYWYQQGPGQDPQFLISFYEKMQSDKGSIPDRFSAQQFSDYHSELNMSSLELGDSALYFCASSFSQGINEQFFGPGTRLTVL.

This clone occurred a few times. The chain recombines TRBV24-1 with TRBJ1-1, with D uncertain. V lost 12 bases to trimming and J lost 0 bases, with 10 bases between them. Per the germline V gene, CDR1 is KGHDR and CDR2 is SFDVKD. This CDR3 is 12 amino acids long. CDR3 sequence (DNA): TGTGCCCCTTGGCTTATGAACACTGAAGCTTTCTTT. It specifies CAPWLMNTEAFF.

The chain couples TRBV6-5 to TRBJ1-2; 9 bases map to TRBD1. The ends lost 2 bases at V and 3 bases at J; junction bases unmatched: 7. This CDR3 has 16 amino acids. CDR1 MNHEY and CDR2 SVGAGI come from the germline V gene. The CDR3 here is CASSYLGQGRDYGYTF. The CDR3 region has the DNA TGTGCCAGCAGTTACCTAGGACAGGGGAGGGACTATGGCTACACCTTC.

The rearrangement joins TRBV18 to TRBJ2-7; TRBD2 matches at 13 bases. V trimming: 4 bases; J trimming: 2 bases; junction bases outside the gene matches: 8. The CDR3 is 17 residues long. In germline, CDR1 is KGHSH, CDR2 LQKENI. As DNA, the CDR3 is TGTGCCAGCTCACGGGGACTAGCGGGACTACAACCCTACGAGCAGTACTTC. Translation gives CASSRGLAGLQPYEQYF.

The chain links TRBV5-1 to TRBJ2-7, with 8 bases identical to TRBD1. The ends lost 1 base at V and 5 bases at J; junction bases unmatched: 8. The CDR3 has 15 residues. Germline V lookup: CDR1 SGHRS, CDR2 YFSETQ. CDR3 in DNA: TGCGCCAGCAGCTTGTTGCAGGGGGCAAGGAACGAGCAGTACTTC. Amino acids: CASSLLQGARNEQYF.

The chain carries TRBV2 and TRBJ2-7, with a weak D call TRBD1 (5 bases). The V gene lost 6 bases and the J gene lost 6 bases, with 18 bases spanning the gap. Germline V gives CDR1 SNHLY, CDR2 FYNNEI. The CDR3 covers 14 residues. Here the CDR3 DNA reads TGTGCCAGCAGAGGACAAGCCCTATCTCCCGAGCAGTACTTC. It is translated as CASRGQALSPEQYF.